This record looks at one T cell receptor (beta chain) sequence and its context. The antigen is unknown. This entry belongs to a study of shared clonotypes between healthy human individuals. Study-wide results and limits: Large sequencing depth failed to make sorted-subset sequencing complete, rarefaction showed. Only a few donors were included, so the genetic and exposure-history diversity represented was limited.

The junction had 7 bases not matched to a gene; V was cut back by 0 bases and J by 1 base. The CDR3 runs 17 residues. Per germline, CDR1 MNHEY and CDR2 SMNVEV (reference sequence). Assay: immunoSEQ multiplex PCR; the TCRdb copy retains only in-frame clones and omits some. The sample holds about 2.1 million clones; roughly 93% are singletons and the top ten take approximately 1.6%. Terminally differentiated effector memory CD45RA+ cells were excluded from the naive CD8 cells, which were CD45RO-negative and positively selected for CCR7. All donors qualified as healthy HIV-negative adults and had experienced no recent acute infections or vaccinations.

J is TRBJ2-7 and V is TRBV27; 9 bases are shared with TRBD1. This clonotype was obtained from a man aged 18-30 years in good health. Some clones in this sample may be carry-over from other donors' samples. Sequenced material: naive CD8+ T cells from PBMCs. The CDR3 loop reads CASSLSIRTGASYEQYF. The CDR3 DNA is TGTGCCAGCAGTTTATCGATAAGGACAGGGGCGTCCTACGAGCAGTACTTC.